This T cell receptor (beta chain) was sequenced in a study of blood T cell repertoires in COVID-19. Study-level background: PBMCs, B-cell-depleted T cells, or T cells provided the cDNA or gDNA that made up the material.

V lost 7 bases and J 1 base, leaving 13 bases between the germline ends. The CDR3 has 14 residues. Germline values: CDR1 LGHNT, CDR2 FRNRAP. Membership in each cohort depended on participant-reported clinical history. Two consecutive negative NP/OP PCR tests, clearance, or resolved symptoms defined Cohort 3 recovery. Generated by immunoSEQ multiplex PCR, the TCRdb table keeps only in-frame clones and is missing some. The table has roughly 230,000 clones, 65% to 85% seen once. The rearrangement links TRBV12-5 to TRBJ2-5; D is ambiguous. The source of this sequence is a woman in her fifties or sixties who had recovered from COVID-19. The specimen sequenced was PBMCs or T cells enriched from blood (not recorded which). Here the CDR3 DNA reads TGTGCTAGTGCCCCCCCAGCAGGCCAAGAGACCCAGTACTTC. Residues: CASAPPAGQETQYF.